The 14 T cell receptor beta chains below all came from one sample that was sequenced in a study of T cell repertoires in cytomegalovirus infection. Each CDR3 protein gets one entry after TCRdb re-called the reads with MiXCR. Altogether hundreds of thousands of distinct CDR3 sequences are present, 35% to 45% being singletons, with the ten largest covering 2.8%. The sequenced sample was PBMCs. The source is a human donor in good health (CMV status not recorded). Some clones in this sample may be carry-over from other donors' samples.

At least ten counts were recorded for this clonotype. This chain connects TRBV12-3 or TRBV12-4 to TRBJ1-1, with TRBD1 as a possible D gene (5 bases). Between the trimmed V and J ends, which lost 1 base and 10 bases, there was a span of 19 bases. This CDR3 has 15 residues. The DNA of the CDR3 is TGTGCCAGCAGTTTAGGGGGGGGACCCTTGGGTGGAGCTTTCTTT. Amino acid sequence: CASSLGGGPLGGAFF.

V gene TRBV19 combines with J gene TRBJ1-2; D uncertain. The V gene lost 5 bases and the J gene lost 6 bases, with 16 bases spanning the gap. Germline lookup yields CDR1 LNHDA and CDR2 SQIVND (reference sequence). This CDR3 contains 14 residues. The CDR3 reads CASSPPSRSNGYTF. CDR3 sequence (DNA): TGTGCCAGTAGTCCCCCTTCGCGGTCGAATGGCTACACCTTC. The full variable domain, its missing parts supplied by reference TRBV19 and TRBJ1-2, is DGGITQSPKYLFRKEGQNVTLSCEQNLNHDAMYWYRQDPGQGLRLIYYSQIVNDFQKGDIAEGYSVSREKKESFPLTVTSAQKNPTAFYLCASSPPSRSNGYTFGSGTRLTVV.

This clonotype came up a few times. The chain couples TRBV28 to TRBJ2-1; 7 bases agree with TRBD2. With 2 bases clipped from V and 7 bases from J, the junction kept 11 bases outside the gene matches. The CDR3 is 16 residues long. Germline assignment: CDR1 MDHEN and CDR2 SYDVKM. Written as DNA, the CDR3 is TGTGCCAGCAGTTTAGCTGGGGCGGGAGCTCTGAATGAGCAGTTCTTC. It translates to CASSLAGAGALNEQFF.

The V gene is TRBV12-3 or TRBV12-4, the J gene TRBJ2-1, with D perhaps TRBD1 (6 bases). The CDR3 spans 13 residues. Trimming removed 10 bases from V and 6 bases from J, with 16 bases in between. The CDR3 spells CAIRPGQSNEQFF. The CDR3 region has the DNA TGTGCCATCAGACCGGGACAAAGCAATGAGCAGTTCTTC.

This clonotype was seen more than once but under ten times. The V and J genes are TRBV7-3 and TRBJ1-1, with 10 nucleotides matching TRBD1. With 5 bases clipped from V and 11 bases from J, the junction kept 5 bases outside the gene matches. Germline lookup yields CDR1 SGHTA and CDR2 FQGTGA. This CDR3 region has 12 residues. CDR3 sequence reads: CASSPDRGRAFF. CDR3 coding DNA: TGTGCCAGCAGCCCCGACAGGGGGCGGGCTTTCTTT.

The table lists this clonotype with a few counts. The chain links TRBV20-1 to TRBJ2-7; 7 bases match TRBD2. Germline loops: CDR1 DFQATT, CDR2 SNEGSKA (reference sequence). The CDR3 contains 14 residues. The trim removed 4 bases at V and 6 bases at J, leaving 12 bases unmatched. In DNA, the CDR3 is TGCAGTGCTACTACGGGAGGTTTACAAGGCGAGCAGTACTTC. As protein: CSATTGGLQGEQYF.

This chain links TRBV12-3 or TRBV12-4 with TRBJ2-1; 11 bases are shared with TRBD2. The V gene end was trimmed by 7 bases and the J gene end by 7 bases; junction bases not matched to a gene: 6. This CDR3 contains 14 residues. This CDR3 reads CASILAGGKNEQFF. DNA of the CDR3: TGTGCCAGCATCCTAGCGGGGGGCAAGAATGAGCAGTTCTTC.

This clonotype was recorded only once. The chain joins TRBV5-4 to TRBJ2-2, with D possibly being TRBD1 (6 bases). This CDR3 has 16 amino acids. Trimming stripped 2 bases from V and 4 bases from J, with 15 bases between. Germline loops: CDR1 SGHNT, CDR2 YYREEE (reference sequence). The CDR3, as DNA: TGTGCCAGCAGCTTAGGACCTAGAGGGGGCACCGGGGAGCTGTTTTTT. It yields the protein CASSLGPRGGTGELFF.

This chain links TRBV6-5 with TRBJ2-3, with D perhaps being TRBD1 or TRBD2 (6 bases each). The germline gives CDR1 MNHEY, CDR2 SVGAGI. V lost 6 bases, J lost 5 bases, and 18 bases lay in between. CDR3 length equals 15 residues. CDR3 amino acids: CASSISPGAGDTQYF. Here the CDR3 DNA reads TGTGCCAGCAGCATCTCCCCGGGGGCGGGAGATACGCAGTATTTT.

The V gene is TRBV5-6, the J gene TRBJ2-3; the D call may be TRBD1 or TRBD2 (6 bases each). V lost 1 base, J lost 1 base, and 13 bases lay in between. Germline lookup yields CDR1 SGHDT and CDR2 YYEEEE. The length of the CDR3 is 16 residues. DNA for the CDR3: TGTGCCAGCAGCTTGTCGGGGGCCGCGGGCACAGATACGCAGTATTTT. Its translation is CASSLSGAAGTDTQYF. The variable domain in full, with the rest retrieved from reference TRBV5-6 and TRBJ2-3, is DAGVTQSPTHLIKTRGQQVTLRCSPKSGHDTVSWYQQALGQGPQFIFQYYEEEERQRGNFPDRFSGHQFPNYSSELNVNALLLGDSALYLCASSLSGAAGTDTQYFGPGTRLTVL.

The V call is TRBV10-3, the J call TRBJ2-7; D gene uncertain. Trimming removed 8 bases at V and 2 bases at J, with 13 bases between. The germline V gene encodes CDR1 ENHRY and CDR2 SYGVKD. CDR3 length: 13 amino acids. Here the CDR3 reads CAILSQNPYEQYF. The CDR3 bases are TGTGCCATCCTGTCGCAGAACCCCTACGAGCAGTACTTC.

J is TRBJ1-1 and V is TRBV6-1; weak D call: TRBD1 (6 bases). V gave up 4 bases and J gave up 7 bases, with 13 bases separating them. Germline V gene data show CDR1 as MNHNS and CDR2 as SASEGT. CDR3 size: 13 residues. The CDR3 spells CASSGGAAFEAFF. The CDR3, as DNA: TGTGCCAGCAGTGGGGGGGCAGCCTTTGAAGCTTTCTTT.

For this clonotype: Just one base apart from a much larger clone, this may be a read error. V is TRBV20-1 and J is TRBJ2-3, with D perhaps TRBD2 (6 bases). Germline CDR1 is DFQATT and CDR2 is SNEGSKA (reference sequence). CDR3 length equals 17 residues. DNA of the CDR3: TGCAGTGCTAGTCGAGGTGGAGGGGCGCGGGGCACAGATATGCAGTATTTT. Residues: CSASRGGGARGTDMQYF.

This rearrangement joins TRBV18 to TRBJ1-2; D possibly corresponds to TRBD1 (5 bases). V was pared by 6 bases and J by 8 bases, with 16 bases between. CDR1 KGHSH and CDR2 LQKENI come from the germline V gene. The CDR3 runs to 13 residues. CDR3 amino acids: CASSLPGIRGYTF. CDR3 nucleotides: TGTGCCAGCTCGCTGCCAGGGATTCGGGGCTACACCTTC.